Listed here are 5 T cell receptor beta chains from one sample, sequenced in a study of control samples from healthy donors and cancer patients. Assay: immunoSEQ multiplex PCR; the TCRdb copy retains only in-frame clones and omits some. The sample holds some 140,000 clones, around nine tenths seen once. Sequencing was performed on blood. The receptor set was obtained from a young man in good health.

The chain recombines TRBV27 with TRBJ1-2; D is possibly TRBD1 (6 bases). Germline lookup yields CDR1 MNHEY and CDR2 SMNVEV (reference sequence). The V gene lost 0 bases and the J gene lost 4 bases, with 12 bases spanning the gap. The CDR3 sequence is 15 residues long. The CDR3 region is CASSLSGQPFYGYTF. In DNA form, the CDR3 reads TGTGCCAGCAGTTTATCAGGACAGCCTTTCTATGGCTACACCTTC.

The chain carries TRBV4-2 and TRBJ2-7; possibly TRBD2 for D (5 bases). This CDR3 comprises 15 residues. V dropped 0 bases and J dropped 7 bases, with 16 bases sitting between them. Germline V gives CDR1 LGHNA, CDR2 YNFKEQ. CDR3 nucleotide sequence: TGTGCCAGCAGCCAAGATGCCCTTCCCACGGGAGAGCAGTACTTC. Its translation: CASSQDALPTGEQYF.

The chain carries TRBV15 and TRBJ1-2; D might be TRBD1 (5 bases). The CDR3 is 13 residues long. Trimming stripped 6 bases from V and 4 bases from J, with 12 bases between. CDR1 is LNHNV, CDR2 YYDKDF, per germline (reference sequence). The CDR3 loop is CATRGDSSYGYTF. The CDR3, as DNA: TGTGCCACCAGAGGCGACAGCTCCTATGGCTACACCTTC.

This chain uses TRBV7-9 with TRBJ1-5; D is unresolved. Germline CDR1 reads SEHNR; CDR2 reads FQNEAQ (reference sequence). The CDR3 runs 18 residues. The germline V and J ends were trimmed by 1 base and 0 bases, with 16 bases remaining between them. The CDR3 DNA follows: TGTGCCAGCAGCTTAGTACGGGCGGACCCGAATAGCAATCAGCCCCAGCATTTT. As protein: CASSLVRADPNSNQPQHF.

The V gene is TRBV27, the J gene TRBJ2-7, with 10 nucleotides matching TRBD2. Trimming removed 7 bases from V and 0 bases from J; junction bases left unmatched: 18. Germline lookup yields CDR1 MNHEY and CDR2 SMNVEV (reference sequence). The CDR3 runs 19 residues. The CDR3 DNA is TGTGCCAGCATCCCGTTTTCGACTAGCGGGCCAACAAGCTCCTACGAGCAGTACTTC. It codes for CASIPFSTSGPTSSYEQYF.